The 20 T cell receptor beta chains given below trace back to one sample, sequenced in a study of control samples from healthy donors and cancer patients. Sequencing was performed with immunoSEQ multiplex PCR; in TCRdb, only in-frame clones are kept and a portion is missing. The data hold 100,000 to 150,000 clones, with roughly 86% observed a single time. The sequencing input was PBMCs. These receptors were collected from a man between 50 and 59 years old with head and neck cancer.

The chain carries TRBV7-3 and TRBJ1-2; possible D gene TRBD1, 6 bases. Germline V gene sequence: CDR1 SGHTA, CDR2 FQGTGA. V gave up 0 bases and J gave up 5 bases, with 13 bases separating them. This CDR3 is 15 amino acids long. This chain's CDR3 is CASSLTPGAGYGYTF. CDR3 nucleotide sequence: TGTGCCAGCAGCTTAACTCCAGGGGCTGGGTATGGCTACACCTTC.

The CDR3 DNA is TGTGCCAGCAGCCGCTGGTCGGGCACTGAAGCTTTCTTT. Translation: CASSRWSGTEAFF. The gene calls are TRBV12-3 or TRBV12-4 and TRBJ1-1, with no clear D. The CDR3 extends over 13 amino acids. The germline V and J ends were trimmed by 6 bases and 4 bases, with 12 bases remaining between them.

This clone was recorded once. In nucleotides, the CDR3 is TGTGCCAGCGGGAGGGATACGCAGTATTTT. It is translated as CASGRDTQYF. The chain joins TRBV6-5 to TRBJ2-3; D possibly corresponds to TRBD2 (6 bases). CDR1 is MNHEY and CDR2 is SVGAGI in the germline V gene. This CDR3 is built from 10 residues. The ends were cut back, 8 bases at V and 6 bases at J, with 6 bases in the middle.

The chain couples TRBV3-1 (or the pseudogene TRBV3-2) to TRBJ1-1; D call uncertain. Germline V CDR1 and CDR2: LGHDT, YNNKEL (reference sequence). The CDR3 extends over 16 amino acids. The V end lost 1 base, the J end lost 3 bases, and 15 bases lay between the germline ends. CDR3 nucleotides: TGTGCCAGCAGCCAAGGGATAAGCGGAGGGCACACTGAAGCTTTCTTT. This codes for CASSQGISGGHTEAFF.

This sequence joins TRBV7-4 and TRBJ1-5, with D possibly matching TRBD1 (5 bases). The CDR3 has 17 amino acids. Germline V gene lookup returns CDR1 SGHVT and CDR2 SQSDAQ. Trimming stripped 2 bases from V and 2 bases from J, with 16 bases between. The CDR3 nucleotides read TGTGCCAGCAGCTTACCGGGACTTATCGACGGCAATCAGCCCCAGCATTTT. Amino acid sequence: CASSLPGLIDGNQPQHF.

The chain recombines TRBV7-3 with TRBJ2-7, with 7 bases lining up with TRBD2. Germline CDR1 is SGHTA and CDR2 is FQGTGA. V was pared by 5 bases and J by 0 bases, with 4 bases of the junction left unmatched. The CDR3 runs 14 residues. CDR3 residues: CASSAGGNSYEQYF. The CDR3 DNA reads TGTGCCAGCAGCGCCGGGGGGAACTCCTACGAGCAGTACTTC.

The J gene is TRBJ2-1, the V gene TRBV18, with 10 bases fitting TRBD1. V was pared by 2 bases and J by 7 bases, with 14 bases of the junction left unmatched. The CDR3 spans 18 residues. Per germline, CDR1 KGHSH and CDR2 LQKENI. The CDR3 here is CASSPRALGQGSVNEQFF. CDR3 in DNA: TGTGCCAGCTCACCAAGGGCTTTGGGACAGGGGTCGGTTAATGAGCAGTTCTTC. The variable domain in full, completed from reference TRBV18 and TRBJ2-1, reads NAGVMQNPRHLVRRRGQEARLRCSPMKGHSHVYWYRQLPEEGLKFMVYLQKENIIDESGMPKERFSAEFPKEGPSILRIQQVVRGDSAAYFCASSPRALGQGSVNEQFFGPGTRLTVL.

This chain joins TRBV5-4 and TRBJ1-2; D might be TRBD1 (5 bases). CDR1 and CDR2 from the germline V gene are SGHNT and YYREEE (reference sequence). Between the trimmed V and J ends, which lost 2 bases and 4 bases, there was a span of 9 bases. The CDR3 covers 13 residues. CDR3 bases: TGTGCCAGCAGCTTTCGGGGGAGCTATGGCTACACCTTC. This gives the protein CASSFRGSYGYTF.

The V call is TRBV5-8, the J call TRBJ2-1; D might be TRBD1 or TRBD2, each matching 6 bases. CDR3 length: 14 residues. Germline CDR1 and CDR2: SGHTS and YDEGEE. V was shortened by 4 bases and J by 7 bases, with 15 bases between the two germline ends. This CDR3 reads CASSLTGGQNEQFF. The CDR3 DNA reads as TGTGCCAGCAGCCTGACTGGGGGGCAGAATGAGCAGTTCTTC.

This chain uses TRBV19 with TRBJ1-5, with unresolved D. The germline V gene encodes CDR1 LNHDA and CDR2 SQIVND (reference sequence). This CDR3 region has 15 residues. The germline V and J ends were trimmed by 3 bases and 1 base, with 10 bases remaining between them. This CDR3 is CASSMGGLSNQPQHF. DNA of the CDR3: TGTGCCAGTAGTATGGGTGGTCTCAGCAATCAGCCCCAGCATTTT. The whole variable domain, remainder taken from reference TRBV19 and TRBJ1-5, is DGGITQSPKYLFRKEGQNVTLSCEQNLNHDAMYWYRQDPGQGLRLIYYSQIVNDFQKGDIAEGYSVSREKKESFPLTVTSAQKNPTAFYLCASSMGGLSNQPQHFGDGTRLSIL.

The J gene is TRBJ2-3, the V gene TRBV2; the D gene is possibly TRBD2 (7 bases). In germline, CDR1 is SNHLY, CDR2 FYNNEI. The V end was cut by 4 bases, the J end by 3 bases, with 14 bases between. The CDR3 runs 15 residues. The CDR3 reads CASSVEGEGTDTQYF. The CDR3 nucleotides read TGTGCCAGCAGTGTCGAGGGGGAGGGTACAGATACGCAGTATTTT.

The chain combines TRBV5-6 with TRBJ1-2; D is uncertain. Trimming removed 4 bases from V and 2 bases from J, with 12 bases in between. This CDR3 has 14 residues. Germline V gene lookup returns CDR1 SGHDT and CDR2 YYEEEE. The CDR3 loop reads CASSALWVNYGYTF. The CDR3 DNA sequence: TGTGCCAGCAGCGCCCTTTGGGTAAACTATGGCTACACCTTC.

The gene calls are TRBV2 and TRBJ2-7; TRBD2 aligns across 10 bases. The germline V gene encodes CDR1 SNHLY and CDR2 FYNNEI. The CDR3 sequence is 14 residues long. J was trimmed by 1 base and V by 9 bases; bases with no gene match: 6. In DNA form, the CDR3 reads TGTGCCAGTGGGAGGACTAGCGGATCCTACGAGCAGTACTTC. Translated: CASGRTSGSYEQYF.

The chain combines TRBV7-2 with TRBJ1-5; D is ambiguous. The germline gives CDR1 SGHTA, CDR2 FQGNSA. V shed 5 bases and J shed 5 bases, with 10 bases lying between them. The CDR3 has 13 residues. The CDR3 DNA follows: TGTGCCAGCAGCCCACGGTACGATCAGCCCCAGCATTTT. It is translated as CASSPRYDQPQHF. Drawing the rest from reference TRBV7-2 and TRBJ1-5, the complete variable domain is GAGVSQSPSNKVTEKGKDVELRCDPISGHTALYWYRQSLGQGLEFLIYFQGNSAPDKSGLPSDRFSAERTGGSVSTLTIQRTQQEDSAVYLCASSPRYDQPQHFGDGTRLSIL.

This clone was observed once. The chain is built from TRBV5-4 and TRBJ2-3; tentatively, D is TRBD2 (5 bases). V lost 0 bases, J lost 7 bases, and 9 bases lay in between. Germline CDR1 and CDR2: SGHNT and YYREEE (reference sequence). This CDR3 is 13 amino acids long. The CDR3 DNA reads TGTGCCAGCAGCTTGGCAGGACTCAATACGCAGTATTTT. It is translated as CASSLAGLNTQYF.

V gene TRBV27 combines with J gene TRBJ1-1; the D is unclear. This CDR3 spans 13 amino acids. Germline V gene sequence: CDR1 MNHEY, CDR2 SMNVEV (reference sequence). Trimming shortened V by 8 bases and J by 3 bases, and 13 bases separated the two germline ends. In DNA, the CDR3 is TGTGCCAGCGGAGGCAAGATCGACACTGAAGCTTTCTTT. This translates into CASGGKIDTEAFF.

Points on this clone: The sample has other DNA sequences that encode this CDR3 too. The rearrangement links TRBV28 to TRBJ1-2; possibly TRBD1 for D (6 bases). Looked up from germline, CDR1 is MDHEN and CDR2 is SYDVKM. This CDR3 comprises 12 residues. V gave up 6 bases and J gave up 5 bases, with 10 bases separating them. DNA of the CDR3: TGTGCCAGCAGCTTGCAGGGGTATGGCTACACCTTC. It encodes CASSLQGYGYTF.

This chain connects TRBV6-5 to TRBJ2-2; either TRBD1 or TRBD2 may supply D (5 bases each). CDR1 and CDR2 from the germline V gene are MNHEY and SVGAGI. The V gene lost 6 bases and the J gene lost 3 bases, with 14 bases spanning the gap. CDR3 length: 15 residues. CDR3 amino acids: CASRPGPSHTGELFF. The CDR3 bases are TGTGCCAGCAGACCGGGACCCTCCCACACCGGGGAGCTGTTTTTT.

The V gene is TRBV27, the J gene TRBJ1-3; no clear D gene. The germline V gene has CDR1 MNHEY and CDR2 SMNVEV (reference sequence). V lost 3 bases, J lost 1 base, and 10 bases lay in between. This CDR3 has 15 residues. Here the CDR3 reads CASSFSKGSGNTIYF. The CDR3 DNA reads TGTGCCAGCAGTTTCTCTAAGGGATCTGGAAACACCATATATTTT.

This sequence joins TRBV12-5 and TRBJ2-5; D may be TRBD1 (5 bases). The V end lost 1 base, the J end lost 4 bases, and 10 bases lay between the germline ends. This CDR3 has 14 residues. The germline gives CDR1 LGHNT, CDR2 FRNRAP. The CDR3 region has the DNA TGTGCTAGTGGTTTGGGACAGTCGGCAGAGACCCAGTACTTC. It codes for CASGLGQSAETQYF.